One T cell receptor beta chain is described in this entry. This clone was detected once. Its antigen target is currently unknown. No per-base quality is available; no much larger clone lies one base away. The sample is drawn from a study of blood T cell repertoires in COVID-19 (TCRdb year 2020). Broadly, across the study: Samples covering the acute and convalescent phases of COVID-19 were provided by collaborators in the United States, Italy and Spain. Where available, HLA class I and class II types were taken from metadata supplied by the sample provider and were not determined by assay-based typing. The material from the prospective study consisted of cDNA or gDNA derived from T cells, B-cell-depleted T cells, or PBMCs. The repertoires were released in a freely available public database meant as a resource for research on the immune response to SARS-CoV-2. Nearly every sample came with metadata listing a de-identified subject ID, COVID-19 status, age in years and sex. Deeply sampled blood TCRbeta repertoires from subjects exposed to, actively infected with, or recovered from COVID-19 were included in the dataset. Samples came from the ongoing ImmuneRACE study (first 160 participants) plus 1,254 subjects from 6 global collaborators.

The collaborating institutions used their own protocols to collect whole blood in K2EDTA tubes. For TCRbeta analysis, collaborator samples were shipped as frozen whole blood, as isolated PBMCs, or as DNA extracted from either sample type. Cut back by 3 bases and 7 bases, the V and J ends lie 7 bases apart. For CDR1 and CDR2, the germline V gene lists SGHNT and YENEEA. CDR3 length: 13 amino acids, cysteine to phenylalanine. Only the CDR3 region is kept as DNA, spanning 39 bases read in frame from base 1. Broader findings and caveats from the paper: The quantity of clinical and demographic metadata differed by source and by participant and was supplied without curation.

TCRbeta CDR3 regions were amplified from genomic DNA by means of the immunoSEQ Assay, a bias-controlled multiplex PCR. Per the original workflow: Within the assay, amplification of reference gene primers was used to estimate how many nucleated cells each sample contained. Sequence reads were collapsed and filtered to measure the absolute abundance of every unique TCRbeta CDR3 rearrangement. Productive Simpson clonality was computed per sample as the square root of Simpson's diversity index over productive rearrangements. The table was pulled from immuneACCESS by TCRdb, which kept in-frame rearrangements only. Such tables lose some clones; where checked, under half of the loss comes from unresolved V genes, and the rest has no known cause. That table supplies the V and J calls and clone size; D and trimming were determined from the DNA. The sample table lists 150,000 to 190,000 clones, about four fifths of them with a count of one. The leading ten clones occupy about 3.8% of the sample.

The clonotype originates from a woman of 80 years or more with acute or convalescent COVID-19. The sample consisted of peripheral blood. The rearranged chain carries TRBV11-3 and TRBJ1-6, with no D gene named confidently. CDR3 sequence: CASSFEENSPLHF. The nucleotide sequence reads as follows: TGTGCCAGCAGCTTCGAAGAGAATTCACCCCTCCACTTT.